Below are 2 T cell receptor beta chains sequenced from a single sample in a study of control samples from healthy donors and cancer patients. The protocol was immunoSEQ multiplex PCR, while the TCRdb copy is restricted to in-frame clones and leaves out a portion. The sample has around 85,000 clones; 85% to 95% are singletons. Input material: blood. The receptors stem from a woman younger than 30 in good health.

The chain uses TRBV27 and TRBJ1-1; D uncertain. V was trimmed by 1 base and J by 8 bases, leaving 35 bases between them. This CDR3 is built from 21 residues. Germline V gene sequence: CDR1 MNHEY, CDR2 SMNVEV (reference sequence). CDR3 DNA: TGTGCCAGCAGTTTATTAAGGCAAGGTAGACCCGTGGGAGCAAGCGGTGAGGAAGCTTTCTTT. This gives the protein CASSLLRQGRPVGASGEEAFF.

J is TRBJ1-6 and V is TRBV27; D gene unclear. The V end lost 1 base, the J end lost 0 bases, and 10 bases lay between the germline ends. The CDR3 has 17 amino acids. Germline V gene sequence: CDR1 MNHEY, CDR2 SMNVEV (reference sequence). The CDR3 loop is CASSLLAESSYNSPLHF. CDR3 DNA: TGTGCCAGCAGTTTATTGGCGGAGAGCTCCTATAATTCACCCCTCCACTTT.